A selection of T cell receptor beta chains follows, all from one sample in a study of T cell repertoires in cytomegalovirus infection. Each CDR3 protein gets one entry after TCRdb re-called the reads with MiXCR. This sample has around 100,000 distinct CDR3 sequences, with roughly two fifths found just once. Their specific antigens are unknown. The material was CD8+ T cells from cultured PBMCs, obtained from culture after CMV antigen stimulation. Source of these receptors: a human donor in good health (CMV status not recorded). Some clones in this sample may be carry-over from other donors' samples. CDR3s include the opening cysteine and the closing phenylalanine or tryptophan. D genes are given only for firm matches. Where a row states a size, it is once, few, many or the class of an expanded clone; other rows omit it.

J: TRBJ2-2; size: .; V: TRBV7-9; D: .; DNA: TGTGCCAGCAGCTTTCGTGCGAACACCGGGGAGCTGTTTTTT; CDR3: CASSFRANTGELFF
J: TRBJ1-5; size: .; V: TRBV19; D: TRBD1; DNA: TGTGCCAGTAGTAGCGGGACAGGGTTTCAGCCCCAGCATTTT; CDR3: CASSSGTGFQPQHF
J: TRBJ1-2; size: few; V: TRBV27; D: .; DNA: TGTGCCAGCAGTTTCGGAGTAGACTATGGCTACACCTTC; CDR3: CASSFGVDYGYTF
J: TRBJ1-2; size: .; V: TRBV7-8; D: .; DNA: TGTGCCAGCAGCTTAGGGGCAGGGATCTACACCTTC; CDR3: CASSLGAGIYTF
J: TRBJ2-1; size: .; V: TRBV12-3/TRBV12-4; D: TRBD2; DNA: TGTGCCAGCATCTCTAGCGGGGGGGCCGGTGAGCAGTTCTTC; CDR3: CASISSGGAGEQFF
J: TRBJ1-3; size: .; V: TRBV2; D: TRBD1; DNA: TGTGCCAGCAGTCCGGGACAGGGGTATAGCCCCATGGATTTT; CDR3: CASSPGQGYSPMDF
J: TRBJ2-7; size: .; V: TRBV7-2; D: TRBD2; DNA: TGTGCCAGCAGCCCGCATAGCGGGGGTGTCGACGAGCAGTACTTC; CDR3: CASSPHSGGVDEQYF
J: TRBJ2-3; size: few; V: TRBV7-9; D: TRBD2; DNA: TGTGCCAGCAGCCCGACTAGCGGGGGAGGAGATACGCAGTATTTT; CDR3: CASSPTSGGGDTQYF
J: TRBJ1-2; size: few; V: TRBV11-1; D: TRBD1; DNA: TGTGCCAGCAGCTTGGAGGCAGGGGGCGATGGCTACACCTTC; CDR3: CASSLEAGGDGYTF
J: TRBJ1-4; size: .; V: TRBV7-2; D: .; DNA: TGTGCCAGCAGCTTAGGGCCGATACCAACTAATGAAAAACTGTTTTTT; CDR3: CASSLGPIPTNEKLFF
J: TRBJ2-3; size: .; V: TRBV7-4; D: .; DNA: TGTGCCAGCAGCTTAGCCTCAGATACGCAGTATTTT; CDR3: CASSLASDTQYF
J: TRBJ2-2; size: .; V: TRBV7-2; D: .; DNA: TGTGCCAGCAGCTTATTCACCTGGAATTCCGGGGAGCTGTTTTTT; CDR3: CASSLFTWNSGELFF
J: TRBJ2-5; size: .; V: TRBV7-6; D: .; DNA: TGTGCCAGCGGCCTAGCTTATGAGACCCAGTACTTC; CDR3: CASGLAYETQYF
J: TRBJ1-1; size: .; V: TRBV12-3/TRBV12-4; D: .; DNA: TGTGCCAGCGGGATAGGAGGGACTGAAGCTTTCTTT; CDR3: CASGIGGTEAFF
J: TRBJ1-6; size: .; V: TRBV6-1; D: TRBD1; DNA: TGTGCCAGCAGTCCGACAGGGAACTCCTATAATTCACCCCTCCACTTT; CDR3: CASSPTGNSYNSPLHF
J: TRBJ2-7; size: .; V: TRBV2; D: TRBD1; DNA: TGTGCCAGCTTGGGGGGACGGGGACAGGGTTTCTACGAGCAGTACTTC; CDR3: CASLGGRGQGFYEQYF
J: TRBJ2-1; size: .; V: TRBV28; D: .; DNA: TGTGCCAGCAGCGGTAGGGGTCCTTACAATGAGCAGTTCTTC; CDR3: CASSGRGPYNEQFF
J: TRBJ2-5; size: many; V: TRBV4-1; D: TRBD2; DNA: TGCGCCAGCAGCCAACTGGGCGGGGGAGAGACCCAGTACTTC; CDR3: CASSQLGGGETQYF
J: TRBJ2-7; size: .; V: TRBV6-4; D: TRBD1; DNA: TGTGCCGGGCCCCCTCGGACAGGGCTTTACGAGCAGTACTTC; CDR3: CAGPPRTGLYEQYF
J: TRBJ2-7; size: .; V: TRBV5-8; D: .; DNA: TGTGCCAGCAGTTCTGGAAAGGTGTACGAGCAGTACTTC; CDR3: CASSSGKVYEQYF
J: TRBJ2-7; size: .; V: TRBV27; D: .; DNA: TGTGCCAGCAGTCCCACTAGGACGTACTACGAGCAGTACTTC; CDR3: CASSPTRTYYEQYF
J: TRBJ2-7; size: .; V: TRBV10-3; D: .; DNA: TGTGCCATTTCGGGGGGCCCGACCTACGAGCAGTACTTC; CDR3: CAISGGPTYEQYF
J: TRBJ1-1; size: .; V: TRBV2; D: .; DNA: TGTGCCAGCAGGCAGGGACCCCTGAACACTGAAGCTTTCTTT; CDR3: CASRQGPLNTEAFF
J: TRBJ2-5; size: .; V: TRBV7-2; D: .; DNA: TGTGCCAGCAGCCTACAGGGTGATGAGACCCAGTACTTC; CDR3: CASSLQGDETQYF
J: TRBJ2-4; size: once; V: TRBV29-1; D: TRBD1; DNA: TGCAGCGTTGAAAACAGGGGGAACATTCAGTACTTC; CDR3: CSVENRGNIQYF
J: TRBJ1-1; size: few; V: TRBV7-2; D: .; DNA: TGTGCCAGCAGCTTAGTGGGGGGGGGAAACACTGAAGCTTTCTTT; CDR3: CASSLVGGGNTEAFF
J: TRBJ2-3; size: .; V: TRBV20-1; D: .; DNA: TGCAGTGCTAGTGACGACAGTTCAGGGCTTTACACAGATACGCAGTATTTT; CDR3: CSASDDSSGLYTDTQYF
J: TRBJ1-5; size: .; V: TRBV12-3/TRBV12-4; D: .; DNA: TGTGCCAGCACCTCTGAGCGGGGGAGCACAGATACGCAGCATTTT; CDR3: CASTSERGSTDTQHF
J: TRBJ2-3; size: few; V: TRBV7-9; D: .; DNA: TGTGCCAGCAGCTCAGGGGAAGGCACAGATACGCAGTATTTT; CDR3: CASSSGEGTDTQYF
J: TRBJ1-1; size: many; V: TRBV10-3; D: .; DNA: TGTGCCATCAGTGAGAGTCAAGTCCTGAACACTGAAGCTTTCTTT; CDR3: CAISESQVLNTEAFF
J: TRBJ1-1; size: .; V: TRBV4-1; D: .; DNA: TGCGCCAGCAGCCAATTTCGGGGCACTGAAGCTTTCTTT; CDR3: CASSQFRGTEAFF